A selection of T cell receptor beta chains follows, all from one sample in a study of response to subunit inactivated influenza vaccine. TCRdb reprocessed the RT-PCR reads with MiXCR, giving one entry per CDR3 protein. The sample has 650,000 to 800,000 distinct CDR3 sequences; roughly 18% are singletons. The specimen was PBMCs from blood, collected more than 4 days after vaccination. The origin of the receptors is a man aged 45 to 65 who received an inactivated influenza vaccine. The CDR3 runs from the conserved cysteine through the conserved F or W. Each record gives: V gene, D gene, J gene, clone size, CDR3 protein, CDR3 DNA. The D gene is left open where the match is weak. Some rows mark clone size as missing; the rest say once, few, many or name a class of expanded clone.

TRBV20-1	-	TRBJ1-2	-	CSASRQATAGYGYTF	TGCAGTGCTAGTCGGCAGGCCACCGCTGGTTATGGCTACACCTTC
TRBV29-1	-	TRBJ2-6	many	CSVETNGANVLTF	TGCAGCGTTGAGACGAATGGGGCCAACGTCCTGACTTTC
TRBV20-1	TRBD1	TRBJ1-2	few	CSAGDRAIYGYTF	TGCAGTGCGGGGGACAGGGCCATCTATGGCTACACCTTC
TRBV5-1	TRBD2	TRBJ2-1	-	CASSLTPGGSSYNEQFF	TGCGCCAGCAGCTTGACCCCCGGGGGGAGCTCCTACAATGAGCAGTTCTTC
TRBV6-1	-	TRBJ1-4	-	CASSAQGTNEKLFF	TGTGCCAGCAGTGCCCAGGGAACTAATGAAAAACTGTTTTTT
TRBV6-2/TRBV6-3	-	TRBJ2-7	-	CASSPKGRSSYEQYF	TGTGCCAGCAGCCCTAAGGGACGTTCCTCCTACGAGCAGTACTTC
TRBV12-3/TRBV12-4	TRBD2	TRBJ2-3	many	CASHLAGGITDTQYF	TGTGCCAGCCACCTAGCGGGGGGGATAACAGATACGCAGTATTTT
TRBV6-1	-	TRBJ2-5	few	CASSTQIGQTQYF	TGTGCCAGCAGCACCCAGATAGGGCAGACCCAGTACTTC
TRBV7-2	-	TRBJ2-4	many	CASSFTYRGGDIQYF	TGTGCCAGCAGCTTTACCTACAGGGGGGGAGACATTCAGTACTTC
TRBV7-8	TRBD1	TRBJ1-5	-	CLLRGGEKSEHF	TGCCTGTTAAGAGGGGGCGAAAAATCGGAGCATTTT
TRBV6-5	TRBD2	TRBJ2-1	few	CASSYNPLAGDYNEQFF	TGTGCCAGCAGTTACAACCCGCTAGCGGGAGACTACAATGAGCAGTTCTTC
TRBV12-3/TRBV12-4	-	TRBJ2-3	few	CASSSFIRAYTDTQYF	TGTGCCAGCAGTTCTTTTATCAGGGCATACACAGATACGCAGTATTTT
TRBV27	TRBD2	TRBJ2-5	-	CASSGSGSQETQYF	TGTGCCAGCAGTGGTAGCGGGTCCCAAGAGACCCAGTACTTC
TRBV9	-	TRBJ2-2	few	CASSDPQGETNTGELFF	TGTGCCAGCAGCGATCCGCAGGGCGAAACGAACACCGGGGAGCTGTTTTTT
TRBV13	TRBD2	TRBJ2-7	few	CASSLDGEGRIEQYF	TGTGCCAGCAGCTTAGACGGGGAGGGCCGAATCGAGCAGTACTTC